This TCR beta chain was sequenced during a study of cytomegalovirus exposure and HLA in healthy donors. About this clone itself: Its specificity is unknown.

The study's findings and limits: One variant, a missense change in DCLRE1C, was linked in a later analysis to TCR beta V- and J-gene trimming.

60 Vbeta and 13 Jbeta primers were used in PCR. This table comes from immunoSEQ multiplex PCR, and its TCRdb copy is limited to in-frame clones, with some not included. The sample carries 120,000 or so clones, over 15% recorded once. This CDR3 contains 18 residues. With 5 bases clipped from V and 7 bases from J, the junction kept 13 bases outside the gene matches. Germline-derived CDR1 and CDR2 are SGHTA and FQGNSA. Input material: PBMCs. The source is a female donor in good health and CMV-seropositive. The rearrangement links TRBV7-2 to TRBJ2-2; 13 bases match TRBD2. The chain's CDR3 is CASSRRLAGGGGGGELFF. The CDR3 DNA reads TGTGCCAGCAGCAGAAGACTAGCGGGAGGAGGGGGCGGCGGGGAGCTGTTTTTT.